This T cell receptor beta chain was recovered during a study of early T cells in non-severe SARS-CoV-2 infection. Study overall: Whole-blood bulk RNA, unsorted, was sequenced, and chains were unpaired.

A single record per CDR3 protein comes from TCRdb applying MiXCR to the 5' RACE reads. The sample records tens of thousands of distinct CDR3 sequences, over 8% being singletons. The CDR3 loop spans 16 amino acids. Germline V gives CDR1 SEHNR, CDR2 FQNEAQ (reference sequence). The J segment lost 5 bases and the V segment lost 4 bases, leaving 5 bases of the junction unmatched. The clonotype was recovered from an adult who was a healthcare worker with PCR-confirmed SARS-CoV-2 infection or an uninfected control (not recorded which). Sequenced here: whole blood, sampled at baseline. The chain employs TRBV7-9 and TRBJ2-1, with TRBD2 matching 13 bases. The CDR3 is CASSSLAGGLNNEQFF. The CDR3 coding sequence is TGTGCCAGCAGCTCACTAGCGGGGGGGCTGAACAATGAGCAGTTCTTC. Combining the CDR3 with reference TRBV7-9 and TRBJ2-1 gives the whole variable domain DTGVSQNPRHKITKRGQNVTFRCDPISEHNRLYWYRQTLGQGPEFLTYFQNEAQLEKSRLLSDRFSAERPKGSFSTLEIQRTEQGDSAMYLCASSSLAGGLNNEQFFGPGTRLTVL.